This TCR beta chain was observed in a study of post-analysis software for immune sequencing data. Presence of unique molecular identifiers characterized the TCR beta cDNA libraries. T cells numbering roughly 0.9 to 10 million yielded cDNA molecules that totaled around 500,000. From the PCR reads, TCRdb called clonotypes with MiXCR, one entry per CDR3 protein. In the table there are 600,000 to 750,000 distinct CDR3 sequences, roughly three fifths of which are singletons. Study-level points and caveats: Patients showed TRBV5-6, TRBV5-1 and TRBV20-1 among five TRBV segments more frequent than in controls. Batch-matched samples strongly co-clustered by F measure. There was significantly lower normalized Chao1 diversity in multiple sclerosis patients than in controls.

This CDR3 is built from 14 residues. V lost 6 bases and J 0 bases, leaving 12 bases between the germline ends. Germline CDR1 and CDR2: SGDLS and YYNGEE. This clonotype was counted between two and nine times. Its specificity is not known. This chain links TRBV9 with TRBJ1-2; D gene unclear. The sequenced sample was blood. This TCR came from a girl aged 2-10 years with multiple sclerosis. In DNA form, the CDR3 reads TGTGCCAGCACGCAAAACAGAGCTAACTATGGCTACACCTTC. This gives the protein CASTQNRANYGYTF.